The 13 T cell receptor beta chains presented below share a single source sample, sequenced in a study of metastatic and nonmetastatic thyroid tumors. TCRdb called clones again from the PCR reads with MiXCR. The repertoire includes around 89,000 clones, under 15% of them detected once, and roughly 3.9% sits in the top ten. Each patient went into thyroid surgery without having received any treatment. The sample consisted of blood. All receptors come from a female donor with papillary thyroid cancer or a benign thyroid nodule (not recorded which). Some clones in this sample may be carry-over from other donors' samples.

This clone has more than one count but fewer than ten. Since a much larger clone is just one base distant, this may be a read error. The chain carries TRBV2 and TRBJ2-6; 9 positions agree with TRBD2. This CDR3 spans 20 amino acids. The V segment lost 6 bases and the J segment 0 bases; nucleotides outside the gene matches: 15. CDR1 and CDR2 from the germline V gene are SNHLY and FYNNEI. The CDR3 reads CASRDGLAGSYTSGANVLTF. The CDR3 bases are TGTGCCAGCAGGGATGGGCTAGCGGGAAGCTACACCTCTGGGGCCAACGTCCTGACTTTC.

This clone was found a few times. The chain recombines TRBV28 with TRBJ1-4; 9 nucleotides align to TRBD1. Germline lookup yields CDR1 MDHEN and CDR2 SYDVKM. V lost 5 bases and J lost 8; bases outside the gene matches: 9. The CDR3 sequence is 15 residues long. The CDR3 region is CASSHTGTGYEKLFF. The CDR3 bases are TGTGCCAGCAGTCACACCGGGACAGGGTACGAAAAACTGTTTTTT.

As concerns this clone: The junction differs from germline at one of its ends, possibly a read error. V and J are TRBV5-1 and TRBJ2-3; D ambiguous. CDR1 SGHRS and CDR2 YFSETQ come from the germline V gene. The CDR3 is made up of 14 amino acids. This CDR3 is CASNLENEADAQYF. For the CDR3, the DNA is TGCGCCAGCAATTTAGAGAATGAGGCAGATGCGCAGTATTTT.

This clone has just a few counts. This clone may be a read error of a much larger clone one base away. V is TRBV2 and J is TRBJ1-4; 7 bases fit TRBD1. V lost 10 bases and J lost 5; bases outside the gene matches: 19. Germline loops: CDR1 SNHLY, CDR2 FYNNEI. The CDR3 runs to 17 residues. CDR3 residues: CAISAEGGLRINEKLFF. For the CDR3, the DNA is TGTGCCATCAGCGCCGAAGGGGGCCTCCGGATAAATGAAAAACTGTTTTTT.

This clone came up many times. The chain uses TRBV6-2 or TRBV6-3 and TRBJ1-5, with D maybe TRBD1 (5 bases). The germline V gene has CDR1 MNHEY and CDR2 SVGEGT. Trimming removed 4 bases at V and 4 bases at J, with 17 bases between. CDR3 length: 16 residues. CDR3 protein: CASSSPPQGANQPQHF. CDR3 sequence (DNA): TGTGCCAGCAGTTCCCCCCCCCAGGGCGCTAATCAGCCCCAGCATTTT.

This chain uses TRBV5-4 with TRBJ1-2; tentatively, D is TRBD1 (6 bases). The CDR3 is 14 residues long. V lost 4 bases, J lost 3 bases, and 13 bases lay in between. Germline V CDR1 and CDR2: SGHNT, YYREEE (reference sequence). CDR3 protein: CASSHQDRYYGYTF. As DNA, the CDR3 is TGTGCCAGCAGCCATCAGGACAGATACTATGGCTACACCTTC. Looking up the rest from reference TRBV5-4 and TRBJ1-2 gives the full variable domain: ETGVTQSPTHLIKTRGQQVTLRCSSQSGHNTVSWYQQALGQGPQFIFQYYREEENGRGNFPPRFSGLQFPNYSSELNVNALELDDSALYLCASSHQDRYYGYTFGSGTRLTVV.

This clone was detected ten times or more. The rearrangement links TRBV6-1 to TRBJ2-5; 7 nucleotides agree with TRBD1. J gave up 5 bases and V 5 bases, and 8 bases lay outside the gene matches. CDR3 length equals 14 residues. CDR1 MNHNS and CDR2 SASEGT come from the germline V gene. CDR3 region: CASSSAGGSETQYF. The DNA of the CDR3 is TGTGCCAGCAGTTCAGCAGGGGGTTCGGAGACCCAGTACTTC.

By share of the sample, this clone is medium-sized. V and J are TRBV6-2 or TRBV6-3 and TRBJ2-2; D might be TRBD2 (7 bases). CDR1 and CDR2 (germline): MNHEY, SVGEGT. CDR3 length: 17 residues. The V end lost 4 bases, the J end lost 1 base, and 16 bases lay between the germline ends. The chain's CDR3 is CASSSWGGQLNTGELFF. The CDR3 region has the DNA TGTGCCAGCAGTTCATGGGGGGGGCAGCTGAACACCGGGGAGCTGTTTTTT.

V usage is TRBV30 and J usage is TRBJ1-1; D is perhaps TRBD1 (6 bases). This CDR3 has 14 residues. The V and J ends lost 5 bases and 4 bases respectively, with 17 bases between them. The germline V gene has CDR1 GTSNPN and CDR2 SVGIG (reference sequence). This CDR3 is CAWSLKGETTEAFF. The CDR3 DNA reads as TGTGCCTGGTCCCTGAAGGGGGAGACCACTGAAGCTTTCTTT.

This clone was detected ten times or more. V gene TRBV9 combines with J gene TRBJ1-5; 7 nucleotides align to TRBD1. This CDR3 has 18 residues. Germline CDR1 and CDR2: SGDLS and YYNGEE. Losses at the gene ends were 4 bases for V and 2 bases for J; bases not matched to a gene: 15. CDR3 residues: CASSIVLTGNYRNQPQHF. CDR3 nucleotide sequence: TGTGCCAGCAGCATAGTTTTGACAGGGAATTATCGCAATCAGCCCCAGCATTTT.

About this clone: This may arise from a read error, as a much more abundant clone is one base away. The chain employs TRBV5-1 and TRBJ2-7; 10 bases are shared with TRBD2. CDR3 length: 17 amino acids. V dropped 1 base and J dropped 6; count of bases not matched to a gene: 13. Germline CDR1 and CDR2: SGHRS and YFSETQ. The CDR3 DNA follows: TGCGCCAGCAGCTTGAAATTTTTTCAAGCGGGGGGGGGCGAGCAGTACTTC. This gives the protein CASSLKFFQAGGGEQYF. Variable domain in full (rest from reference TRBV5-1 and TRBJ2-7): KAGVTQTPRYLIKTRGQQVTLSCSPISGHRSVSWYQQTPGQGLQFLFEYFSETQRNKGNFPGRFSGRQFSNSRSEMNVSTLELGDSALYLCASSLKFFQAGGGEQYFGPGTRLTVT.

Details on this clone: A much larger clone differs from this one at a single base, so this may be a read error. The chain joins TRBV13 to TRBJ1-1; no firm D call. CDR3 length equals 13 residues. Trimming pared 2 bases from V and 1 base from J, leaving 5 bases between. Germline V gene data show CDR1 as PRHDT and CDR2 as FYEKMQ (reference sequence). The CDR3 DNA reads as TGTGCCAGCAGCTTACGGGGGAACACTGAAGCTTTCTTT. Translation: CASSLRGNTEAFF.

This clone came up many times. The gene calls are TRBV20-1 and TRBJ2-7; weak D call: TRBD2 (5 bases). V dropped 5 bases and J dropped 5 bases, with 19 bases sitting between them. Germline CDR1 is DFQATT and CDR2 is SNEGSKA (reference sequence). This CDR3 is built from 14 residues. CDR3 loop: CSAGYRVRGNEQYF. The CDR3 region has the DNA TGCAGTGCTGGGTACCGGGTCCGAGGGAACGAGCAGTACTTC.